The TCR beta chain described here comes from a study of Graves' ophthalmopathy and Graves' hyperthyroidism. Study-level results: It was with about 68% sensitivity and about 73% specificity that the model predicted ophthalmopathy progression. Most thyroid-expanded clonotypes exceeding 0.001 frequency were also found in blood.

Many counts were recorded for this clonotype. The antigen remains undetermined. It was on clinical symptoms, serum thyroxine, TRAb, thyroid ultrasound and orbital computed tomography that diagnosis relied. PBMCs stemmed from around 9 ml of fresh peripheral blood. The authors amplified TCR beta CDR3 regions from RNA transcripts. First-round RT-PCR used HTBI primers; second-round multiplex PCR followed. TCRdb called the multiplex PCR reads again in MiXCR, with one record for every CDR3 protein. This table has under 200,000 distinct CDR3 sequences, more than 30% appearing once. This clonotype was obtained from a woman between 40 and 50 years old with Graves' ophthalmopathy. What was sequenced was peripheral blood.

Here the CDR3 reads CASDRLAQTSSTGELFF. Written as DNA, the CDR3 is TGTGCCAGCGACCGACTAGCGCAGACCTCGAGCACCGGGGAGCTGTTTTTT. This chain links TRBV6-4 with TRBJ2-2; TRBD2 matches at 8 bases. Germline lookup yields CDR1 MRHNA and CDR2 SNTAGT. This CDR3 spans 17 amino acids. V gave up 8 bases and J gave up 4 bases; unmatched junction bases: 15.